The 14 T cell receptor beta chains below all came from one sample that was sequenced in a study of cytomegalovirus exposure and HLA in healthy donors. Using immunoSEQ multiplex PCR, the repertoire was profiled, and TCRdb retains in-frame clones only, with some absent. The table lists about 360,000 clones, 86% of them singletons. The source material was PBMCs. These receptors originate from a woman between 18 and 30 years old in good health and CMV-seronegative.

The chain is built from TRBV28 and TRBJ2-3, with 7 bases matching TRBD2. The V and J ends lost 7 bases and 3 bases, in that order; junction bases with no gene match: 13. The CDR3 is made up of 16 amino acids. Germline CDR1 reads MDHEN; CDR2 reads SYDVKM. The CDR3 nucleotides are TGTGCCAGCACCTCCCCCTACGGGAGGCTTACAGATACGCAGTATTTT. Translation: CASTSPYGRLTDTQYF.

The table lists this clone with a count of one. The rearrangement links TRBV27 to TRBJ1-2; 10 bases fit TRBD1. Germline V gives CDR1 MNHEY, CDR2 SMNVEV (reference sequence). V shed 6 bases and J 8 bases; nucleotides not matched to a gene: 6. The CDR3 runs 13 residues. CDR3 region: CASSQGTGVGYTF. In nucleotides, the CDR3 is TGTGCCAGCAGCCAAGGGACAGGGGTGGGCTACACCTTC.

J is TRBJ2-2 and V is TRBV9; TRBD1 agrees at 7 bases. The CDR3 is made up of 15 amino acids. V gave up 4 bases and J gave up 4 bases; unmatched junction bases: 7. Per the germline V gene, CDR1 is SGDLS and CDR2 is YYNGEE. The CDR3 here is CASSPWTGGTGELFF. As DNA, the CDR3 is TGTGCCAGCAGCCCTTGGACAGGAGGCACCGGGGAGCTGTTTTTT.

The chain links TRBV19 to TRBJ1-1; TRBD1 matches at 9 bases. The CDR3 has 15 residues. Trimming removed 2 bases from V and 5 bases from J; junction bases left unmatched: 6. CDR1 and CDR2 from the germline V gene are LNHDA and SQIVND (reference sequence). CDR3 region: CASSILTGGATEAFF. CDR3 nucleotides: TGTGCCAGTAGTATACTAACAGGGGGCGCGACTGAAGCTTTCTTT.

On this clone itself: This sample includes further DNA sequences coding for the same CDR3. CDR3 in DNA: TGTGCCAGCAGTCCGGGACAAGGGCCTTATCAGCCCCAGCATTTT. It codes for CASSPGQGPYQPQHF. The rearrangement links TRBV2 to TRBJ1-5; D is perhaps TRBD1 (6 bases). Trimming cost V 5 bases and J 5 bases, with 16 bases left between them. The length of the CDR3 is 15 residues. Germline V lookup: CDR1 SNHLY, CDR2 FYNNEI.

This sequence joins TRBV7-2 and TRBJ2-2; 7 nucleotides agree with TRBD2. The ends lost 2 bases at V and 4 bases at J; junction bases unmatched: 1. CDR1 and CDR2 from the germline V gene are SGHTA and FQGNSA. CDR3 length: 14 residues. The DNA for the CDR3 is TGTGCCAGCAGCTTACAGCGGGGCACCGGGGAGCTGTTTTTT. Translated: CASSLQRGTGELFF.

This chain uses TRBV27 with TRBJ2-1; D unclear. With 5 bases removed from V and 8 bases from J, the gap between germline ends came to 13 bases. The CDR3 has 13 amino acids. Germline V lookup: CDR1 MNHEY, CDR2 SMNVEV (reference sequence). CDR3 DNA sequence: TGTGCCAGCAGTAAGACTGTATACCATGAGCAGTTCTTC. It translates to CASSKTVYHEQFF.

The chain combines TRBV9 with TRBJ2-7; 12 nucleotides line up with TRBD2. The CDR3 length is 17 residues. Trimming removed 7 bases from V and 1 base from J; junction bases left unmatched: 12. Per germline, CDR1 SGDLS and CDR2 YYNGEE. CDR3 sequence (DNA): TGTGCCAGCTCCCGGGGCCGGCTAGCGGGAGGGTCCTACGAGCAGTACTTC. Translation gives CASSRGRLAGGSYEQYF.

Of note for this clone: The sample carries other DNA sequences with the same CDR3. The chain recombines TRBV28 with TRBJ2-7; tentative D call: TRBD2 (6 bases). V gave up 6 bases and J gave up 7 bases, with 16 bases separating them. The length of the CDR3 is 13 residues. Germline CDR1 and CDR2: MDHEN and SYDVKM. DNA for the CDR3: TGTGCCAGCAGCCGAACCGCGGGGTGGGAGCAGTACTTC. It specifies CASSRTAGWEQYF.

There are a few counts of this clone. The chain carries TRBV27 and TRBJ1-2, with D perhaps matching TRBD1 (6 bases). This CDR3 comprises 13 residues. The germline V and J ends were trimmed by 5 bases and 4 bases, with 11 bases remaining between them. CDR1 is MNHEY and CDR2 is SMNVEV in the germline V gene (reference sequence). For the CDR3, the DNA is TGTGCCAGCAGTCTACAGGGTAGCTATGGCTACACCTTC. This encodes CASSLQGSYGYTF.

J is TRBJ1-1 and V is TRBV15, with 7 bases aligning to TRBD1. The CDR3 is made up of 15 amino acids. Germline loops: CDR1 LNHNV, CDR2 YYDKDF (reference sequence). The V segment lost 1 base and the J segment 3 bases; nucleotides outside the gene matches: 5. The CDR3 region is CATSRAEGAYTEAFF. The CDR3 region has the DNA TGTGCCACCAGCAGAGCAGAGGGGGCATACACTGAAGCTTTCTTT.

This clone has only one observation. The chain is built from TRBV4-2 and TRBJ1-2; 7 bases are shared with TRBD1. Per germline, CDR1 LGHNA and CDR2 YNFKEQ. This CDR3 contains 15 residues. J lost 5 bases, V lost 1 base, and 7 bases had no gene match. CDR3 residues: CASSQGDRVGYGYTF. The CDR3 DNA reads TGTGCCAGCAGCCAAGGAGACAGGGTGGGATATGGCTACACCTTC.

The rearrangement uses TRBV9 and TRBJ1-2; tentative D call: TRBD1 (5 bases). CDR3 length equals 11 residues. V was pared by 4 bases and J by 10 bases, with 11 bases between. The germline gives CDR1 SGDLS, CDR2 YYNGEE. The CDR3 loop reads CASSLDSDYTF. CDR3 DNA sequence: TGTGCCAGCAGCCTCGACAGCGACTACACCTTC.

The chain uses TRBV6-5 and TRBJ1-2; TRBD1 agrees at 7 bases. This CDR3 comprises 14 residues. Trimming at V came to 6 bases and at J to 4 bases, leaving 8 bases not matched to a gene. CDR1 MNHEY and CDR2 SVGAGI come from the germline V gene. The CDR3, as DNA: TGTGCCAGCAGGACACGGGGACAGTTCTATGGCTACACCTTC. Residues: CASRTRGQFYGYTF.